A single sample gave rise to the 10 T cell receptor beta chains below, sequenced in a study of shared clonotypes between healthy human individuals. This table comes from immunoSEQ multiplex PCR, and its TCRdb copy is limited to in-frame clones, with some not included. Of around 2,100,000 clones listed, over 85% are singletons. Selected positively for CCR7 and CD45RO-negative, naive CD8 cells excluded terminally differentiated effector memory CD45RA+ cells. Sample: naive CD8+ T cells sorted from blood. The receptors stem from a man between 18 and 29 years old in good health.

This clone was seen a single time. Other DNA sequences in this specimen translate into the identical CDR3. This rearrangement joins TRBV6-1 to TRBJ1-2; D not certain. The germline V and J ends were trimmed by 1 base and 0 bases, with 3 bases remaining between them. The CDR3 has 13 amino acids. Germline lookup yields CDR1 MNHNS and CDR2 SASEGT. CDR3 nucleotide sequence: TGTGCCAGCAGTGAAGGTCCTAACTATGGCTACACCTTC. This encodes CASSEGPNYGYTF.

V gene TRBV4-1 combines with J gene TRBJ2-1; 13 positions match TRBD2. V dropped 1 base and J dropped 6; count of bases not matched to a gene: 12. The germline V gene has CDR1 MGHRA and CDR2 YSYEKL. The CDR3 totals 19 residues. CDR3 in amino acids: CASSQGSIGGLAGVNEQFF. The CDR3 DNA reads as TGCGCCAGCAGCCAAGGAAGTATCGGAGGACTAGCGGGGGTCAATGAGCAGTTCTTC.

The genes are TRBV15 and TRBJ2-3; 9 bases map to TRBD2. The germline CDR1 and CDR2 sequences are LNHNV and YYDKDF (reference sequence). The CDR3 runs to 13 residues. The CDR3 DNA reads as TGTGCTACCGGGAGCGGGAGGTCAGATACGCAGTATTTT. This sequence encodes CATGSGRSDTQYF.

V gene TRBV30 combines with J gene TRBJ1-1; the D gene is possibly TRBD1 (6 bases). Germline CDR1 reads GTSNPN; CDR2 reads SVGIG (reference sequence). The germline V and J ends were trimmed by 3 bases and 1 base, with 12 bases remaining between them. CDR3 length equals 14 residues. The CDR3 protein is CAWRRGGENTEAFF. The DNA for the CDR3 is TGTGCCTGGAGGAGGGGGGGAGAGAACACTGAAGCTTTCTTT.

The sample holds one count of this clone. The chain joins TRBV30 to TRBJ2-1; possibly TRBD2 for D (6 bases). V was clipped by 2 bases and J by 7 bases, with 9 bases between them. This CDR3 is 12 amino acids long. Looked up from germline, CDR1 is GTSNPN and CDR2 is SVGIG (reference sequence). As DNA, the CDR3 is TGTGCCTGGAGTTTAGGGAGGAATGAGCAGTTCTTC. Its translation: CAWSLGRNEQFF.

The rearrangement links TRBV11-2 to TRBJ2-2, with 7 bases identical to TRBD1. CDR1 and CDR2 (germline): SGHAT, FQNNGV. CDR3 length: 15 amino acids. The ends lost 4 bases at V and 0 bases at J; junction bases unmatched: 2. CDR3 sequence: CASSSGQTNTGELFF. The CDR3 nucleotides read TGTGCCAGCAGCTCGGGACAGACGAACACCGGGGAGCTGTTTTTT. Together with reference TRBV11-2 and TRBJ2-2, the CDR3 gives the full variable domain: EAGVAQSPRYKIIEKRQSVAFWCNPISGHATLYWYQQILGQGPKLLIQFQNNGVVDDSQLPKDRFSAERLKGVDSTLKIQPAKLEDSAVYLCASSSGQTNTGELFFGEGSRLTVL.

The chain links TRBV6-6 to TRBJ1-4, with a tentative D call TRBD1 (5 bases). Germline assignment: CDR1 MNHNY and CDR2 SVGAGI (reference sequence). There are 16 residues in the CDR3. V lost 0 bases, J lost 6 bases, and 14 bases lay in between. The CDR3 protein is CASSYSSDSPDEKLFF. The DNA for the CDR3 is TGTGCCAGCAGTTACTCCAGCGACAGCCCAGATGAAAAACTGTTTTTT.

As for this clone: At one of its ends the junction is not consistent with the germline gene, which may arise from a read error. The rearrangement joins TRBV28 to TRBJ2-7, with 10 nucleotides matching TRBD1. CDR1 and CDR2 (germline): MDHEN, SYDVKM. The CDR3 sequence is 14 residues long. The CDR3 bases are TGTGCCAGCAGTATAGACAGGGGGCCTTACCGACCCAGGTTC. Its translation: CASSIDRGPYRPRF.

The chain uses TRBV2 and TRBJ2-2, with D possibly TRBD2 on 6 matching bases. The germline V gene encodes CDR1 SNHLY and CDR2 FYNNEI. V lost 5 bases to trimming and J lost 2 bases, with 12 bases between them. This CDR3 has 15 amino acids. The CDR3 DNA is TGTGCCAGCAGTTTTCCGGGACTCAACACCGGGGAGCTGTTTTTT. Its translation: CASSFPGLNTGELFF.

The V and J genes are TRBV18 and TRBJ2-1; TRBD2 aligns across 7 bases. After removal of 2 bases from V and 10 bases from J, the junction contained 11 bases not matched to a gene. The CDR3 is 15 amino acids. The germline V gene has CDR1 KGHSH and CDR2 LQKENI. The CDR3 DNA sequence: TGTGCCAGCTCACCAAGCGGGGAAGCCCGGACGGAGCAGTTCTTC. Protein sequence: CASSPSGEARTEQFF.